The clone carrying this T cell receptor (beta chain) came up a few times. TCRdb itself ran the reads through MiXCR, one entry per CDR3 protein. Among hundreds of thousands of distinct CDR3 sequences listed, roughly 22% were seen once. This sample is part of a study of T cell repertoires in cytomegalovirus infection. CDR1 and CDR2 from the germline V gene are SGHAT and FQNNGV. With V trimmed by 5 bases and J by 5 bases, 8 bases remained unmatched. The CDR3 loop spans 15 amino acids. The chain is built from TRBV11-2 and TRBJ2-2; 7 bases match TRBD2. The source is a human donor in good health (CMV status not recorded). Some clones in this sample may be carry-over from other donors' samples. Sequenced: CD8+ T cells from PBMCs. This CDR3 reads CASSPWGGRTGELFF. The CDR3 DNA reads TGTGCCAGCAGCCCTTGGGGGGGGAGGACCGGGGAGCTGTTTTTT.